The rows below give T cell receptor beta chains drawn from one sample of a study of blood T cell repertoires in COVID-19. Clones were read by immunoSEQ multiplex PCR, and TCRdb kept only the in-frame ones, dropping some. The top ten hold around 9.9% of the sample, which has over 70,000 clones, approximately 85% seen once. The specimen was peripheral blood. All receptors come from a man in his sixties with COVID-19, enrolled during active disease. Each CDR3 is given with its conserved first and last residue. D genes are given only for firm matches. The size of a clone is reported for some rows only, either as once, few or many, or as a class for expanded clones.

TRBV30,TRBJ1-1,.,.,CAWSPNWGDLMNTEAFF,TGTGCCTGGAGCCCGAATTGGGGGGACCTGATGAACACTGAAGCTTTCTTT
TRBV19,TRBJ2-1,.,TRBD2,CASRWTSGGTEQFF,TGTGCCAGTAGATGGACTAGCGGGGGGACCGAGCAGTTCTTC
TRBV29-1,TRBJ1-1,.,TRBD1,CSGSRQGVNTEAFF,TGCAGCGGATCACGACAGGGAGTGAACACTGAAGCTTTCTTT
TRBV6-6,TRBJ2-7,.,TRBD1,CASRTQGLEQYF,TGTGCCAGCAGAACACAGGGGCTCGAGCAGTACTTC
TRBV9,TRBJ2-2,.,.,CASSALDSSTGELFF,TGTGCCAGCAGCGCCCTAGATTCGAGCACCGGGGAGCTGTTTTTT
TRBV7-6,TRBJ1-6,many,.,CASSSRSQGIPLHF,TGTGCCAGCAGCTCCCGTTCACAGGGAATACCCCTCCACTTT
TRBV9,TRBJ2-7,.,TRBD2,CASSVRGGLYEQYF,TGTGCCAGCAGCGTGCGGGGGGGCCTCTACGAGCAGTACTTC
TRBV18,TRBJ1-4,.,TRBD1,CASSPDRYQNEKLFF,TGTGCCAGCTCACCGGACAGGTACCAAAATGAAAAACTGTTTTTT
TRBV11-2,TRBJ2-2,.,.,CASSSTGNTGELFF,TGTGCCAGCAGCTCGACAGGGAACACCGGGGAGCTGTTTTTT
TRBV6-5,TRBJ2-3,.,.,CASSSSLRSTDTQYF,TGTGCCAGCAGTTCGAGTCTACGAAGCACAGATACGCAGTATTTT
TRBV5-1,TRBJ2-7,.,.,CASSLGQNNEQYF,TGCGCCAGCAGCTTGGGGCAGAATAACGAGCAGTACTTC
TRBV29-1,TRBJ2-5,.,.,CSVEGYGRARQETQYF,TGCAGCGTTGAAGGTTACGGCAGGGCGCGCCAAGAGACCCAGTACTTC
TRBV28,TRBJ1-1,.,.,CASHPRNTEAFF,TGTGCCAGCCACCCCAGGAACACTGAAGCTTTCTTT
TRBV6-4,TRBJ2-1,.,TRBD2,CASSLTSGGANEQFF,TGTGCCAGCAGCCTCACTAGCGGGGGGGCCAATGAGCAGTTCTTC
TRBV11-2,TRBJ2-7,.,.,CASSLSAYEQYF,TGTGCCAGCAGCTTATCCGCCTACGAGCAGTACTTC
TRBV2,TRBJ1-2,.,TRBD1,CASSSDRGHGYTF,TGTGCCAGCAGTTCGGACAGGGGGCATGGCTACACCTTC
TRBV10-1,TRBJ2-3,once,.,CASSESKADKTDTQYF,TGCGCCAGCAGTGAGTCGAAGGCGGATAAGACAGATACGCAGTATTTT
TRBV29-1,TRBJ2-2,.,.,CSVRETGELFF,TGCAGCGTCCGGGAAACCGGGGAGCTGTTTTTT
TRBV6-5,TRBJ1-3,few,TRBD1,CASGQGRNTIYF,TGTGCCAGCGGACAGGGGAGAAACACCATATATTTT
TRBV18,TRBJ2-5,.,.,CASSPNFVEETQYF,TGTGCCAGCTCACCTAATTTCGTAGAAGAGACCCAGTACTTC
TRBV19,TRBJ1-1,.,TRBD1,CASRGRGRGITEAFF,TGTGCCAGTAGGGGCAGGGGGCGCGGAATCACTGAAGCTTTCTTT
TRBV4-2,TRBJ2-7,.,.,CASSQESDYEQYF,TGTGCCAGCAGCCAAGAGAGCGACTACGAGCAGTACTTC
TRBV10-3,TRBJ1-5,.,TRBD1,CAISPGTGEFGQPQHF,TGTGCCATCAGCCCCGGGACAGGGGAGTTTGGTCAGCCCCAGCATTTT
TRBV24-1,TRBJ2-7,few,TRBD1,CATSVTGGSGEQYF,TGTGCCACCAGTGTAACAGGGGGCTCTGGCGAGCAGTACTTC
TRBV28,TRBJ1-1,.,.,CASSSAELSTEAFF,TGTGCCAGCAGTTCCGCGGAGTTGAGCACTGAAGCTTTCTTT
TRBV5-4,TRBJ2-1,once,TRBD2,CASSLGLAGGYNEQFF,TGTGCCAGCAGCTTAGGGCTAGCGGGAGGCTACAATGAGCAGTTCTTC
TRBV6-5,TRBJ2-1,.,TRBD2,CASSPQREAYNEQFF,TGTGCCAGCAGTCCTCAGCGGGAGGCCTACAATGAGCAGTTCTTC
TRBV5-1,TRBJ2-7,.,TRBD1,CASSPADRGQAYEQYF,TGCGCCAGCAGCCCGGCCGACAGGGGCCAGGCCTACGAGCAGTACTTC
TRBV24-1,TRBJ2-1,.,TRBD2,CATSDLRGGYNEQFF,TGTGCCACCAGTGATTTGCGGGGGGGTTACAATGAGCAGTTCTTC
TRBV2,TRBJ2-1,.,TRBD2,CASRTRPSGGYEQFF,TGTGCCAGCAGGACAAGGCCTAGCGGGGGCTATGAGCAGTTCTTC
TRBV5-1,TRBJ2-3,.,TRBD1,CASSATGQGRVDTQYF,TGCGCCAGCAGCGCCACGGGACAGGGTCGGGTAGATACGCAGTATTTT
TRBV11-3,TRBJ2-1,.,.,CASSLESQGIEQFF,TGTGCCAGCAGCTTAGAGTCCCAGGGAATTGAGCAGTTCTTC
TRBV5-1,TRBJ2-4,.,.,CASSLDRANIQYF,TGCGCCAGCAGCTTGGACAGGGCGAACATTCAGTACTTC
TRBV14,TRBJ2-3,.,TRBD2,CASSQVSGGASDTQYF,TGTGCCAGCAGCCAAGTGAGCGGGGGGGCTTCAGATACGCAGTATTTT
TRBV30,TRBJ1-5,few,.,CACTTGQGPYSNQPQHF,TGTGCCTGTACCACGGGGCAGGGGCCATATAGCAATCAGCCCCAGCATTTT
TRBV24-1,TRBJ1-5,.,TRBD1,CATSSGTGGGQPQHF,TGTGCCACCAGTTCCGGGACAGGGGGCGGGCAGCCCCAGCATTTT
TRBV6-2/TRBV6-3,TRBJ2-7,.,.,CASSFRDTVYEQYF,TGTGCCAGCAGTTTCCGGGACACCGTCTACGAGCAGTACTTC
TRBV28,TRBJ2-4,.,TRBD2,CASRGGAKNIQYF,TGTGCCAGCAGGGGGGGGGCCAAAAACATTCAGTACTTC
TRBV5-1,TRBJ2-7,once,.,CASSLLPSSYEQYF,TGCGCCAGCAGCTTGCTTCCGAGCTCCTACGAGCAGTACTTC
TRBV3-1/TRBV3-2,TRBJ1-2,.,.,CASSQEAARGGYTF,TGTGCCAGCAGCCAAGAAGCTGCAAGGGGTGGCTACACCTTC
TRBV5-1,TRBJ2-5,.,TRBD2,CASSAGTSGPQETQYF,TGCGCCAGCAGTGCCGGGACTAGCGGGCCCCAAGAGACCCAGTACTTC
TRBV5-1,TRBJ2-7,.,.,CASSHAGRGYSYEQYF,TGCGCCAGCAGCCACGCGGGGAGGGGGTACTCCTACGAGCAGTACTTC
TRBV19,TRBJ1-1,.,TRBD1,CASSRQGVNTEAFF,TGTGCCAGTAGCCGACAGGGGGTGAACACTGAAGCTTTCTTT
TRBV7-2,TRBJ1-2,.,.,CASSRDTRNYGYTF,TGTGCCAGCAGCCGGGACACCCGTAACTATGGCTACACCTTC
TRBV5-6,TRBJ2-1,.,.,CASSLFSSYEQFF,TGTGCCAGCAGCTTGTTTTCGTCTTATGAGCAGTTCTTC